The 22 T cell receptor beta chains below were found in one sample sequenced in a study of blood T cell repertoires in COVID-19. Measured with immunoSEQ multiplex PCR; TCRdb has only the in-frame clones, and not every one. The sample has about 94,000 clones, around 81% seen once. Sequencing used peripheral blood. These receptors were obtained from a man between 60 and 70 years old with acute or convalescent COVID-19.

In regard to this clone: This sample also contains other DNA sequences that code for the same CDR3. This chain uses TRBV5-1 with TRBJ1-5; D is unresolved. V was trimmed by 0 bases and J by 0 bases, leaving 7 bases between them. Germline V CDR1 and CDR2: SGHRS, YFSETQ. This CDR3 has 15 residues. The CDR3 is CASSLGVNSNQPQHF. In DNA form, the CDR3 reads TGCGCCAGCAGCTTGGGTGTTAATAGCAATCAGCCCCAGCATTTT.

The CDR3 DNA follows: TGTGCCACCAGTGTTCCGGGACAGGGTATCACAGATACGCAGTATTTT. Its protein product is CATSVPGQGITDTQYF. The V and J genes are TRBV24-1 and TRBJ2-3, with 9 nucleotides matching TRBD1. V was pared by 5 bases and J by 2 bases, with 7 bases of the junction left unmatched. The germline V gene encodes CDR1 KGHDR and CDR2 SFDVKD. The CDR3 contains 16 residues.

This chain uses TRBV7-2 with TRBJ2-3; no clear D gene. The germline V gene has CDR1 SGHTA and CDR2 FQGNSA. This CDR3 region has 14 residues. V was clipped by 4 bases and J by 0 bases, with 8 bases between them. The CDR3 spells CASSSVTSTDTQYF. Written as DNA, the CDR3 is TGTGCCAGCAGCTCAGTAACCAGCACAGATACGCAGTATTTT.

The chain employs TRBV6-2 or TRBV6-3 and TRBJ2-1, with 10 bases aligning to TRBD2. The CDR3 spans 17 residues. Unmatched junction bases numbered 14, after V lost 2 bases and J lost 10 bases. CDR1 is MNHEY and CDR2 is SVGEGT in the germline V gene. The CDR3 loop reads CASSYDRERGGQGEQFF. DNA of the CDR3: TGTGCCAGCAGTTACGATAGGGAGCGGGGGGGCCAGGGAGAGCAGTTCTTC.

In this sample, this clone turned up once. The chain links TRBV4-3 to TRBJ2-2; TRBD1 matches at 7 bases. The CDR3 extends over 15 amino acids. CDR1 LGHNA and CDR2 YSLEER come from the germline V gene. The V and J ends lost 3 bases and 4 bases, in that order; junction bases with no gene match: 5. The CDR3 coding sequence is TGCGCCAGCAGCCATTCGACAGGGTTCACCGGGGAGCTGTTTTTT. As protein: CASSHSTGFTGELFF.

This clone was seen a handful of times. The chain joins TRBV5-1 to TRBJ2-1; D may be TRBD2 (6 bases). The CDR3 extends over 15 amino acids. In germline, CDR1 is SGHRS, CDR2 YFSETQ. The germline V and J ends were trimmed by 3 bases and 4 bases, with 14 bases remaining between them. CDR3 nucleotides: TGCGCCAGCAGCTATGGGGCGGAGGGTTACAATGAGCAGTTCTTC. Translation gives CASSYGAEGYNEQFF.

The V call is TRBV5-6, the J call TRBJ2-6; TRBD2 is a possible D gene (6 bases). V lost 7 bases, J lost 1 base, and 12 bases lay in between. The CDR3 runs 15 residues. The germline gives CDR1 SGHDT, CDR2 YYEEEE. The CDR3 nucleotides are TGTGCCAGCCGTGGGGGGATTTCTGGGGCCAACGTCCTGACTTTC. This codes for CASRGGISGANVLTF.

This chain joins TRBV2 and TRBJ2-6, with D maybe TRBD1 (5 bases). The V and J ends lost 5 bases and 4 bases respectively, with 12 bases between them. The CDR3 sequence is 15 residues long. CDR1 is SNHLY and CDR2 is FYNNEI in the germline V gene. CDR3 in DNA: TGTGCCAGCAGTCTAAACAGGCCCGGGGCCAACGTCCTGACTTTC. Translated, it gives CASSLNRPGANVLTF. The whole variable domain, remainder taken from reference TRBV2 and TRBJ2-6, is EPEVTQTPSHQVTQMGQEVILRCVPISNHLYFYWYRQILGQKVEFLVSFYNNEISEKSEIFDDQFSVERPDGSNFTLKIRSTKLEDSAMYFCASSLNRPGANVLTFGAGSRLTVL.

This clone was found once. The chain couples TRBV5-1 to TRBJ2-3; 7 nucleotides match TRBD1. Germline lookup yields CDR1 SGHRS and CDR2 YFSETQ. Unmatched junction bases numbered 9, after V lost 3 bases and J lost 2 bases. This CDR3 has 16 amino acids. The CDR3 nucleotides are TGCGCCAGCAGCTATGGCGACAGGGAGAACACAGATACGCAGTATTTT. Its protein is CASSYGDRENTDTQYF.

V and J are TRBV3-1 (or the pseudogene TRBV3-2) and TRBJ1-5, with a weak D call TRBD1 (5 bases). V lost 1 base and J lost 6, with 10 bases in between. This CDR3 is 14 amino acids long. The germline V gene has CDR1 LGHDT and CDR2 YNNKEL (reference sequence). The CDR3 DNA reads as TGTGCCAGCAGCCAAGGGCAGGGTGGTCAGCCCCAGCATTTT. This sequence encodes CASSQGQGGQPQHF.

The gene calls are TRBV11-2 and TRBJ2-3; tentative D call: TRBD2 (6 bases). This CDR3 region has 14 residues. The germline V and J ends were trimmed by 0 bases and 8 bases, with 12 bases remaining between them. From germline, CDR1 is SGHAT and CDR2 FQNNGV. CDR3 in amino acids: CASSLERGSGTQYF. The CDR3 DNA sequence: TGTGCCAGCAGCTTAGAGCGGGGCTCGGGTACGCAGTATTTT.

The chain combines TRBV4-1 with TRBJ1-1; possibly TRBD1 for D (5 bases). V shed 0 bases and J shed 1 base, with 9 bases lying between them. The CDR3 contains 15 residues. Germline V CDR1 and CDR2: MGHRA, YSYEKL. CDR3 DNA: TGCGCCAGCAGCCAAGACGGCGGGACGAACACTGAAGCTTTCTTT. It codes for CASSQDGGTNTEAFF.

The rearrangement uses TRBV6-2 or TRBV6-3 and TRBJ1-2; no clear D. The CDR3 runs 13 residues. Germline V gives CDR1 MNHEY, CDR2 SVGEGT. Trimming took off 4 bases at V and 7 bases at J, with 13 bases between the two ends. The chain's CDR3 is CASSSGGAGGYTF. In DNA, the CDR3 is TGTGCCAGCAGTTCGGGAGGAGCCGGTGGCTACACCTTC.

The genes are TRBV2 and TRBJ2-2; 7 bases fit TRBD2. Germline trimming cut 3 bases from V and 6 bases from J; bases unmatched to any gene: 4. The CDR3 extends over 14 amino acids. Germline V gene lookup returns CDR1 SNHLY and CDR2 FYNNEI. The CDR3 loop reads CASSEPGRAGELFF. Here the CDR3 DNA reads TGTGCCAGCAGTGAGCCGGGGAGGGCCGGGGAGCTGTTTTTT.

CDR3 sequence: CAIRGGANTEAFF. In DNA form, the CDR3 reads TGTGCCATCAGAGGAGGGGCAAACACTGAAGCTTTCTTT. The chain carries TRBV10-3 and TRBJ1-1, with TRBD1 as a possible D gene (5 bases). This CDR3 has 13 residues. From germline, CDR1 is ENHRY and CDR2 SYGVKD. Trimming removed 6 bases at V and 2 bases at J, with 10 bases between.

This chain uses TRBV2 with TRBJ1-1, with D hard to call. Trimming cost V 1 base and J 7 bases, with 16 bases left between them. The length of the CDR3 is 15 residues. Germline lookup yields CDR1 SNHLY and CDR2 FYNNEI. The CDR3 DNA is TGTGCCAGCAGTGAAGGGTGGCGGCGGCGGGGTGAAGCTTTCTTT. It specifies CASSEGWRRRGEAFF.

This sequence joins TRBV20-1 and TRBJ2-3, with 11 bases that match TRBD2. The CDR3 consists of 15 residues. The J segment lost 3 bases and the V segment lost 3 bases, leaving 5 bases of the junction unmatched. CDR1 and CDR2 from the germline V gene are DFQATT and SNEGSKA (reference sequence). The CDR3 sequence: CSASMGLAETDTQYF. Written as DNA, the CDR3 is TGCAGTGCTAGTATGGGACTAGCGGAGACAGATACGCAGTATTTT.

This clone showed up just a few times. V and J are TRBV9 and TRBJ2-6; D call uncertain. V dropped 1 base and J dropped 2 bases, with 10 bases sitting between them. Germline loops: CDR1 SGDLS, CDR2 YYNGEE. The CDR3 totals 16 residues. The CDR3, as DNA: TGTGCCAGCAGCGTAAACGTGGCACCTGGGGCCAACGTCCTGACTTTC. Its translation is CASSVNVAPGANVLTF.

This chain uses TRBV5-4 with TRBJ2-3, with D maybe TRBD1 (6 bases). The CDR3 is 12 residues long. Trimming cost V 6 bases and J 9 bases, with 14 bases left between them. Germline lookup yields CDR1 SGHNT and CDR2 YYREEE (reference sequence). In DNA, the CDR3 is TGTGCCAGCAATGCGGACAGTGGGACGCAGTATTTT. Its translation is CASNADSGTQYF.

DNA of the CDR3: TGTGCCAGCAGCTTGGATCCGGGGATCTATGGCTACACCTTC. Its protein product is CASSLDPGIYGYTF. This rearrangement joins TRBV5-5 to TRBJ1-2; no reliable D call. The CDR3 extends over 14 amino acids. CDR1 SGHKS and CDR2 YYEKEE come from the germline V gene (reference sequence). Between the trimmed V and J ends, which lost 0 bases and 4 bases, there was a span of 10 bases.

The CDR3 DNA is TGTGCCAGCAGTTACGGGACAGTCAGCTCTGGAAACACCATATATTTT. This sequence encodes CASSYGTVSSGNTIYF. V gene TRBV6-5 combines with J gene TRBJ1-3; TRBD1 matches 7 bases. CDR3 size: 16 residues. CDR1 is MNHEY and CDR2 is SVGAGI in the germline V gene. V dropped 2 bases and J dropped 0; count of bases not matched to a gene: 4.

V is TRBV30 and J is TRBJ1-5, with D maybe TRBD1 (6 bases). Germline loops: CDR1 GTSNPN, CDR2 SVGIG (reference sequence). Trimming took 4 bases from V and 5 from J, leaving 15 bases between them. This CDR3 has 14 residues. In DNA, the CDR3 is TGTGCCTGGACAGGGGCAGGGGCGTATCAGCCCCAGCATTTT. It codes for CAWTGAGAYQPQHF.